The present T cell receptor (beta chain) was sequenced within a study of Tregs in tolerant kidney transplant recipients (dated by TCRdb to the late 2010s). Concerning the study at large: TCRbeta sequencing was used in the study to identify donor-specific regulatory T cells before combined kidney and bone marrow transplantation, and the identified cells were then tracked after transplant. Several methods of expanding Tregs specific for an allogeneic donor were compared by TCRbeta repertoire sequencing in a few healthy controls. Study-wide findings and limitations: Biological reproducibility was not directly addressed, though technical replication error appeared minimal. Expanding Tregs with activated donor B cells appeared to identify the most biologically relevant and donor-specific TCRbeta repertoire. The study was constrained by small patient numbers, and validation of the findings is required in larger populations and under other immunosuppression protocols.

In the germline V gene, CDR1 corresponds to LGHNA and CDR2 to YNFKEQ. From cysteine to phenylalanine, the CDR3 is 15 amino acids long. The kept DNA is CDR3 alone, 45 bases in frame from the first base. V is reduced by 0 bases and J by 6 bases, leaving a spacing of 12 bases between them. Regarding this clone: Its antigen remains unidentified. Base qualities are missing; no much larger clone stands one base away.

Thawed PBMCs were FACS-sorted into unstimulated Tregs (CD4+CD25+CD127-), CD4+ non-Tregs (CD4+CD25-), CD4 cells and CD8 cells. Healthy control blood was obtained either as purchased buffy coats or from healthy volunteers. Healthy control blood was separated into PBMCs by Ficoll density gradient and cryopreserved, and patient PBMCs were collected both before and after transplant. Genomic DNA was extracted from sorted cells with the QIAGEN DNeasy Blood and Tissue Kit for TCRbeta CDR3 sequencing. Through immunoSEQ, high-throughput TCRbeta CDR3 sequencing was done commercially, including PCR amplification with internal controls and bias correction. The authors' pipeline ran thus. A unique productive TCRbeta sequence was defined by the CDR3 nucleotide sequence when primers matched, and otherwise by the CDR3 amino acid sequence together with the Vbeta and Jbeta genes. As a correction for sorting error, sequences shared between sorted populations at a frequency ratio of 2:1 or less were discarded, and the remaining shared sequences were assigned to the higher population. A sequence was defined as donor-reactive if the sequence was expanded at least 5-fold in CFSE-low cells compared with unstimulated cells and had a frequency of at least 0.01% in CFSE-low cells. Jensen-Shannon divergence calculated on the top 100 TCRbeta sequences ranked by frequency was used to measure repertoire divergence. For any sample with multiple sequencing runs, sorting error was corrected in each run separately before the runs were pooled. TCRdb's version of the immuneACCESS table is confined to in-frame rearrangements and falls short of the full clone set. An unresolved V gene accounts for under half of the shortfall where checked; the remainder is of unknown origin. The V and J calls and clone size come from that table; D and trimming were worked out from the DNA. This sample lists around 50,000 clones; around 82% were detected once. The ten largest account for 4.5% to 6.5% of the sample.

Recombination connected TRBV4-2 to TRBJ1-5, with no D gene named confidently. The sequenced sample consisted of CD4+ T cells from blood. The sequence derives from a human donor in good health. The CDR3 reads as follows: CASSQEMGRLQPQHF. In nucleotides, the sequence is TGTGCCAGCAGCCAAGAGATGGGCCGTCTTCAGCCCCAGCATTTT.